The 8 T cell receptor beta chains given below trace back to one sample, sequenced in a study of technical replicates of blood from several donors. Profiled with immunoSEQ multiplex PCR; TCRdb holds only in-frame clones, not every one. Of about 85,000 clones in the sample, about 94% were seen once. Material for sequencing was T cells isolated from PBMCs. The receptors shown here come from a human donor in good health.

This chain joins TRBV7-9 and TRBJ2-7; 11 bases line up with TRBD2. This CDR3 region has 14 residues. CDR1 is SEHNR, CDR2 FQNEAQ, per germline (reference sequence). The junction had 8 bases not matched to a gene; V was cut back by 9 bases and J by 4 bases. This chain's CDR3 is CASGTSGAPYEQYF. CDR3 in DNA: TGTGCCAGTGGGACTAGCGGAGCTCCTTACGAGCAGTACTTC.

The chain uses TRBV4-1 and TRBJ1-3; TRBD1 agrees at 8 bases. Germline V gene data show CDR1 as MGHRA and CDR2 as YSYEKL. V lost 0 bases, J lost 0 bases, and 7 bases stayed unmatched. This CDR3 has 18 amino acids. CDR3 protein: CASSQEGQALFSGNTIYF. For the CDR3, the DNA is TGCGCCAGCAGCCAAGAGGGACAGGCATTATTCTCTGGAAACACCATATATTTT.

J is TRBJ1-2 and V is TRBV4-2; the match to TRBD1 covers 8 bases. The trim removed 3 bases at V and 2 bases at J, leaving 8 bases unmatched. Per the germline V gene, CDR1 is LGHNA and CDR2 is YNFKEQ. The CDR3 is made up of 16 amino acids. The CDR3 region has the DNA TGTGCCAGCAGCCACCCAGGACAGGGTGCAAACTATGGCTACACCTTC. Its translation: CASSHPGQGANYGYTF.

The chain carries TRBV6-6 and TRBJ1-6; 9 bases match TRBD1. Trimming took 4 bases from V and 8 from J; bases not matched to a gene: 3. The CDR3 runs to 14 residues. Looked up from germline, CDR1 is MNHNY and CDR2 is SVGAGI (reference sequence). In DNA form, the CDR3 reads TGTGCCAGCAGTTTCGACAGGGGGGATTCACCCCTCCACTTT. It yields the protein CASSFDRGDSPLHF.

The chain has TRBV7-8 and TRBJ1-5, with D maybe TRBD1 (6 bases). The germline gives CDR1 SGHVS, CDR2 FQNEAQ. V gave up 4 bases and J gave up 1 base, with 20 bases separating them. The CDR3 is made up of 18 amino acids. CDR3 coding DNA: TGTGCCAGCAGCTCTTCGACAGGCAGTGTACCGAGCAATCAGCCCCAGCATTTT. This codes for CASSSSTGSVPSNQPQHF.

This chain uses TRBV7-9 with TRBJ2-7; 8 nucleotides match TRBD1. With 8 bases clipped from V and 0 bases from J, the junction kept 9 bases outside the gene matches. Germline V CDR1 and CDR2: SEHNR, FQNEAQ (reference sequence). The CDR3 extends over 15 amino acids. The CDR3 nucleotides read TGTGCCAGCGAAACACCGGGGACAGGCTCCTACGAGCAGTACTTC. Its protein product is CASETPGTGSYEQYF.

This clone was seen just once. CDR3 DNA sequence: TGTGCCAGCACCACCGGGACAAACACTGAAGCTTTCTTT. This sequence encodes CASTTGTNTEAFF. This chain joins TRBV9 and TRBJ1-1; possible D gene TRBD1, 6 bases. The CDR3 has 13 residues. CDR1 and CDR2 (germline): SGDLS, YYNGEE. V was trimmed by 6 bases and J by 2 bases, leaving 11 bases between them.

The chain is built from TRBV9 and TRBJ2-2; TRBD2 matches at 10 bases. The CDR3 consists of 16 residues. V lost 3 bases to trimming and J lost 1 base; unmatched junction nucleotides: 3. Germline V gene lookup returns CDR1 SGDLS and CDR2 YYNGEE. CDR3 sequence: CASSGLAGLNTGELFF. CDR3 bases: TGTGCCAGCAGCGGACTAGCGGGTTTGAACACCGGGGAGCTGTTTTTT.